This T cell receptor beta chain was obtained from a study of control samples from healthy donors and cancer patients. Profiled with immunoSEQ multiplex PCR; TCRdb holds only in-frame clones, not every one. The table shows under 450,000 clones, with around 90% occurring only once. This clone was seen a single time. The CDR3 totals 16 residues. V trimming: 3 bases; J trimming: 0 bases; junction bases outside the gene matches: 3. The germline V gene has CDR1 SGHAT and CDR2 FQNNGV. Sequencing was carried out using PBMCs. The sequence came from a man in his forties with head and neck cancer. This chain uses TRBV11-2 with TRBJ2-3; 10 bases map to TRBD2. This CDR3 is CASSFSGGYSTDTQYF. CDR3 in DNA: TGTGCCAGCAGCTTTAGCGGGGGGTACAGCACAGATACGCAGTATTTT. Filled out from reference TRBV11-2 and TRBJ2-3, the complete variable domain reads EAGVAQSPRYKIIEKRQSVAFWCNPISGHATLYWYQQILGQGPKLLIQFQNNGVVDDSQLPKDRFSAERLKGVDSTLKIQPAKLEDSAVYLCASSFSGGYSTDTQYFGPGTRLTVL.